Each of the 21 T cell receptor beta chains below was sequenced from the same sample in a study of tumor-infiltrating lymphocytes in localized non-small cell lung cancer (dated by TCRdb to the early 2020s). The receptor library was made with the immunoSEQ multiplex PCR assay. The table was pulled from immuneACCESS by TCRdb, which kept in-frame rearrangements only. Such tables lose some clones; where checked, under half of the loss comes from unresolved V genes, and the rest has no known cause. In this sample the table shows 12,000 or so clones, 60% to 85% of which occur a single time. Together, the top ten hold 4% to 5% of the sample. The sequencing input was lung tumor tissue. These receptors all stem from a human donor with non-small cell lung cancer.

This CDR3 is CASSIGAVWPSGNGEQFF. The DNA for the CDR3 is TGTGCCAGTAGTATAGGGGCGGTTTGGCCTAGCGGGAACGGTGAGCAGTTCTTC. This chain connects TRBV19 to TRBJ2-1; 9 nucleotides line up with TRBD2. CDR1 LNHDA and CDR2 SQIVND come from the germline V gene (reference sequence). V lost 1 base to trimming and J lost 9 bases; unmatched junction nucleotides: 16. CDR3 size: 18 residues.

CDR3 nucleotides: TGTGCCCCCCTGGGGCTGAACACTGAAGCTTTCTTT. Encoded protein: CAPLGLNTEAFF. The chain has TRBV6-7 and TRBJ1-1, with a tentative D call TRBD1 (5 bases). TRBV6-7 falls under the ORF class, with uncertain function. Trimming took 11 bases from V and 0 from J, leaving 10 bases between them. CDR3 length: 12 residues.

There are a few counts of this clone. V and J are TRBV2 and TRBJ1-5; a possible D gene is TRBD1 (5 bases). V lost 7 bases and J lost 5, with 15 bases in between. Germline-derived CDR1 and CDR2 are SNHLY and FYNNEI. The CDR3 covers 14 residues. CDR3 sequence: CASKFGTEYQPQHF. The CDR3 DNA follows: TGTGCCAGCAAGTTCGGGACGGAGTATCAGCCCCAGCATTTT.

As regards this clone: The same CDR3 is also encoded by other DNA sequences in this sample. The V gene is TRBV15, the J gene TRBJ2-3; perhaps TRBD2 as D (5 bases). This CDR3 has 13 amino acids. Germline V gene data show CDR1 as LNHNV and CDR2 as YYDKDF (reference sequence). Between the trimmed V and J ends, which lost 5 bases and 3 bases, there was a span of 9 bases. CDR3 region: CATSGGSTDTQYF. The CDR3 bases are TGTGCCACCAGCGGAGGTAGTACAGATACGCAGTATTTT.

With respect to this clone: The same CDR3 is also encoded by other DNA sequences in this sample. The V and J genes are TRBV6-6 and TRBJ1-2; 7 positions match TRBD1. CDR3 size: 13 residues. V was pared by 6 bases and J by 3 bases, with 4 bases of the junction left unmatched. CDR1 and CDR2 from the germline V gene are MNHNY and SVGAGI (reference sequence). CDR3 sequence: CASSPTGDYGYTF. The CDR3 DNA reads TGTGCCAGCAGCCCCACAGGGGACTATGGCTACACCTTC.

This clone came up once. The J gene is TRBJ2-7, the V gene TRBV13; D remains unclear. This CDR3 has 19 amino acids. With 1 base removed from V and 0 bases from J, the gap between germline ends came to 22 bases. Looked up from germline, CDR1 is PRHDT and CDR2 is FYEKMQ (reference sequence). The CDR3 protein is CASSLEGWAGGRTSYEQYF. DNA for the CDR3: TGTGCCAGCAGCTTAGAGGGTTGGGCAGGCGGAAGAACCTCCTACGAGCAGTACTTC. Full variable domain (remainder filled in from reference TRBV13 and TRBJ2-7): AAGVIQSPRHLIKEKRETATLKCYPIPRHDTVYWYQQGPGQDPQFLISFYEKMQSDKGSIPDRFSAQQFSDYHSELNMSSLELGDSALYFCASSLEGWAGGRTSYEQYFGPGTRLTVT.

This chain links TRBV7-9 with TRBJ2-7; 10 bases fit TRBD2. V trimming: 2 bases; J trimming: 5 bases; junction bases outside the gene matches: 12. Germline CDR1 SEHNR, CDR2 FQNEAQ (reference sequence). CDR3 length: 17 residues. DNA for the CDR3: TGTGCCAGCAGCTTAATTAAGTCTAGCGGGGGACGAGACGAGCAGTACTTC. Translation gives CASSLIKSSGGRDEQYF. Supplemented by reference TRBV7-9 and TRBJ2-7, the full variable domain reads DTGVSQNPRHKITKRGQNVTFRCDPISEHNRLYWYRQTLGQGPEFLTYFQNEAQLEKSRLLSDRFSAERPKGSFSTLEIQRTEQGDSAMYLCASSLIKSSGGRDEQYFGPGTRLTVT.

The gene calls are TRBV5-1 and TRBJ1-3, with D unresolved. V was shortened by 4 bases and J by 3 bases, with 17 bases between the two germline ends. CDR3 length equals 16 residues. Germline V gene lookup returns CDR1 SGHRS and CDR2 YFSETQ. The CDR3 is CASSLQPGDLGNTIYF. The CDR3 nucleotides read TGCGCCAGCAGCCTTCAGCCCGGAGATCTTGGAAACACCATATATTTT.

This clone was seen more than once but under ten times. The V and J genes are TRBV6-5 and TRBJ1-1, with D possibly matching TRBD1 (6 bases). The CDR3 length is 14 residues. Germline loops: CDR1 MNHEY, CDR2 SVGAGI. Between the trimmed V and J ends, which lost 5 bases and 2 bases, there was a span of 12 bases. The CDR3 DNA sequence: TGTGCCAGCAGTAAGACCAGGGGCAACACTGAAGCTTTCTTT. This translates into CASSKTRGNTEAFF.

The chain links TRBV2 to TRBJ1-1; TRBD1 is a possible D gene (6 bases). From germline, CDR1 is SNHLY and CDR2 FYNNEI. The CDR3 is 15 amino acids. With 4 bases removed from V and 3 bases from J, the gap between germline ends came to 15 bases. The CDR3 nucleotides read TGTGCCAGCAGTGGGGGGGACATCCAAGACACTGAAGCTTTCTTT. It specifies CASSGGDIQDTEAFF.

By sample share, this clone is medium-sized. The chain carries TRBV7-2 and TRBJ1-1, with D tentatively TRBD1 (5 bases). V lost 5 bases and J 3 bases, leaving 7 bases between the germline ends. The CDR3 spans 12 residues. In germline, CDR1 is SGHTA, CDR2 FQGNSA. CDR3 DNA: TGTGCCAGCAGCCGAGGGGACACTGAAGCTTTCTTT. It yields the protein CASSRGDTEAFF. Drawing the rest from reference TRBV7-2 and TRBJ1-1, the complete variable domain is GAGVSQSPSNKVTEKGKDVELRCDPISGHTALYWYRQSLGQGLEFLIYFQGNSAPDKSGLPSDRFSAERTGGSVSTLTIQRTQQEDSAVYLCASSRGDTEAFFGQGTRLTVV.

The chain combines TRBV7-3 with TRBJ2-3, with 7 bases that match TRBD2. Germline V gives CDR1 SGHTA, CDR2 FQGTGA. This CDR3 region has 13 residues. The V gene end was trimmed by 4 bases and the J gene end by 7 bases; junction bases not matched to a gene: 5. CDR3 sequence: CASSSVSGNTQYF. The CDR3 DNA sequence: TGTGCCAGCAGCTCCGTCAGCGGGAATACGCAGTATTTT.

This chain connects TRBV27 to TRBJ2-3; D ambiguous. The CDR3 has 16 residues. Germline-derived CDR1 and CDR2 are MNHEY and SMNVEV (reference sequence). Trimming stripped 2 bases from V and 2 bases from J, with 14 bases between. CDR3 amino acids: CASSLQDPYFTDTQYF. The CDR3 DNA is TGTGCCAGCAGTTTACAGGACCCTTACTTCACAGATACGCAGTATTTT.

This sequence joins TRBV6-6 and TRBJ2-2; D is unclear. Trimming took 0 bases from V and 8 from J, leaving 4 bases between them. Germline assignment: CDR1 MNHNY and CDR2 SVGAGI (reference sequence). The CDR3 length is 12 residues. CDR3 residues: CASSYSGGELFF. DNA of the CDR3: TGTGCCAGCAGTTACTCGGGGGGGGAGCTGTTTTTT.

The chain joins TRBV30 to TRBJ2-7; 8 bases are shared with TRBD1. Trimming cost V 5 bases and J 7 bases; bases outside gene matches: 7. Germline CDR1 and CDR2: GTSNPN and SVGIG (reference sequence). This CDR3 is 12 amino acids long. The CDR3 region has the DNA TGTGCCTGGGGACAGGGTTTAACGGAGCAGTACTTC. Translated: CAWGQGLTEQYF.

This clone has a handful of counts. In DNA form, the CDR3 reads TGCGCCAGCAGCTTCGTCGGGGGGCCTAACACCGGGGAGCTGTTTTTT. It yields the protein CASSFVGGPNTGELFF. The rearrangement uses TRBV5-1 and TRBJ2-2; weak D call: TRBD2 (7 bases). CDR1 is SGHRS, CDR2 YFSETQ, per germline. This CDR3 has 16 amino acids. Trimming pared 2 bases from V and 2 bases from J, leaving 13 bases between.

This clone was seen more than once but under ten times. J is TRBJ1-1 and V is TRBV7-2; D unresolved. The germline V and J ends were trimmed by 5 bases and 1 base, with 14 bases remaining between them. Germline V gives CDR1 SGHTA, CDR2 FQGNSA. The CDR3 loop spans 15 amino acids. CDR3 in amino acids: CASSPGSTQNTEAFF. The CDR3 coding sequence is TGTGCCAGCAGCCCTGGGAGCACTCAGAACACTGAAGCTTTCTTT.

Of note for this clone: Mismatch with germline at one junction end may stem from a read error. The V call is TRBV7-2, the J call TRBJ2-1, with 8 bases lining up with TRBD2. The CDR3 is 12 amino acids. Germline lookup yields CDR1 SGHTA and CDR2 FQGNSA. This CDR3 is CASSASGTRPLF. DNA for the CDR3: TGTGCCAGCAGCGCCTCCGGGACTAGGCCCCTCTTC.

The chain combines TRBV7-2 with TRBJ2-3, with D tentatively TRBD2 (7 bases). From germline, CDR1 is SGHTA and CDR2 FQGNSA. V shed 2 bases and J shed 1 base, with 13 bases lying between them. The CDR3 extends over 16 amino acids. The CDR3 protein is CASSLRGGPRTDTQYF. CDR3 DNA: TGTGCCAGCAGCTTAAGGGGGGGCCCGCGCACAGATACGCAGTATTTT.

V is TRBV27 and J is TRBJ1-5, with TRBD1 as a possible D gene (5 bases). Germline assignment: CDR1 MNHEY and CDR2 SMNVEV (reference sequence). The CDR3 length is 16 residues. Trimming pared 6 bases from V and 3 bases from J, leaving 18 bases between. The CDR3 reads CASSRTPGHPNQPQHF. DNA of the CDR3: TGTGCCAGCAGCCGTACCCCCGGACACCCCAATCAGCCCCAGCATTTT.

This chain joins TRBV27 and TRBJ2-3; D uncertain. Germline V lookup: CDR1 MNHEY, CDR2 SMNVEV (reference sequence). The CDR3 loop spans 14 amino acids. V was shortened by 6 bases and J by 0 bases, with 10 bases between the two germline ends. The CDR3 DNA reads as TGTGCCAGCAGAGACTTGCTCAGCACAGATACGCAGTATTTT. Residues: CASRDLLSTDTQYF.